The TCR beta chain described here comes from a study of blood T cell repertoires in COVID-19. CDR1 and CDR2 from the germline V gene are PRHDT and FYEKMQ (reference sequence). CDR3 length equals 15 residues. V lost 3 bases, J lost 4 bases, and 14 bases lay in between. Per the study methods: From reference gene primer amplification, estimates of nucleated cell counts were derived. Only in-frame clones appear in the TCRdb table, and some are missing; sequencing was by immunoSEQ multiplex PCR. V, J and clone size are taken as reported in that table, and D and trimming were inferred from the DNA itself. In the table there are 55,000 to 65,000 clones, around 89% of which are singletons.

The V gene is TRBV13, the J gene TRBJ2-3, with D possibly matching TRBD2 (6 bases). This clonotype was sampled from a human donor with active COVID-19. The donor label of this sample is uncertain. The source material was peripheral blood. CDR3 sequence: CASSFLSGDADTQYF. The DNA for the CDR3 is TGTGCCAGCAGCTTTCTTTCGGGAGATGCAGATACGCAGTATTTT.